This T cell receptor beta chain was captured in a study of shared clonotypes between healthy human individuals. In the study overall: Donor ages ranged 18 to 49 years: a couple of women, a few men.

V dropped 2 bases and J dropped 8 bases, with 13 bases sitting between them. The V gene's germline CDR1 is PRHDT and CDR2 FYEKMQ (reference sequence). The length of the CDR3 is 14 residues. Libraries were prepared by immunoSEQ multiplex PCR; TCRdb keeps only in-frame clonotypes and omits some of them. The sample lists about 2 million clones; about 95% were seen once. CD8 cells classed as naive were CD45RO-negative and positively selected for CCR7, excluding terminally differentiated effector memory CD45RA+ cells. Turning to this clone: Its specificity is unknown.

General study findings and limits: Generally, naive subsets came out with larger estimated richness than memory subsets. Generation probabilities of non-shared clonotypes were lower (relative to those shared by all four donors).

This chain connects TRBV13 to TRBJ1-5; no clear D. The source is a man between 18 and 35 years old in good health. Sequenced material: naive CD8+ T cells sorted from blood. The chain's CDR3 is CASSLKGSMEPQHF. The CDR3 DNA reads TGTGCCAGCAGCTTAAAGGGCAGCATGGAGCCCCAGCATTTT.